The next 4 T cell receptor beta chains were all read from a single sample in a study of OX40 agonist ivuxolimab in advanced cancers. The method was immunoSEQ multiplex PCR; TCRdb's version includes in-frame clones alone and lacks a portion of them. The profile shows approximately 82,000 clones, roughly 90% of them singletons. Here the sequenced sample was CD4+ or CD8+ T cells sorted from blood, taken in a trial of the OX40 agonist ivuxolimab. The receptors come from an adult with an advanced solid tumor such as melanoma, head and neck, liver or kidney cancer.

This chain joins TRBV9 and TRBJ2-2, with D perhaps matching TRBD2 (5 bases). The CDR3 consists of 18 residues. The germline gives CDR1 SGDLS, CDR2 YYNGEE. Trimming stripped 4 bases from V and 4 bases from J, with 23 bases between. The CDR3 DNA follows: TGTGCCAGCAGCCCCCCCCCGGGGAATGCTCGAGGCACCGGGGAGCTGTTTTTT. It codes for CASSPPPGNARGTGELFF.

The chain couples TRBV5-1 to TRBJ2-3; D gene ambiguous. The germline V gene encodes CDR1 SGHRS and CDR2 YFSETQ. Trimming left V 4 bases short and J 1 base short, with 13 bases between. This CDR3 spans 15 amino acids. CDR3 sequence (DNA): TGCGCCAGCAGCCCCGGGCCTGTACGCACAGATACGCAGTATTTT. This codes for CASSPGPVRTDTQYF.

The chain's CDR3 is CASSLRPGTNQETQYF. The CDR3 bases are TGCGCCAGCAGCTTGAGACCCGGGACTAACCAAGAGACCCAGTACTTC. The chain joins TRBV5-1 to TRBJ2-5; 7 bases fit TRBD2. This CDR3 region has 16 residues. In germline, CDR1 is SGHRS, CDR2 YFSETQ. J lost 0 bases, V lost 1 base, and 6 bases had no gene match. Based on the CDR3 plus reference TRBV5-1 and TRBJ2-5, the full variable domain is KAGVTQTPRYLIKTRGQQVTLSCSPISGHRSVSWYQQTPGQGLQFLFEYFSETQRNKGNFPGRFSGRQFSNSRSEMNVSTLELGDSALYLCASSLRPGTNQETQYFGPGTRLLVL.

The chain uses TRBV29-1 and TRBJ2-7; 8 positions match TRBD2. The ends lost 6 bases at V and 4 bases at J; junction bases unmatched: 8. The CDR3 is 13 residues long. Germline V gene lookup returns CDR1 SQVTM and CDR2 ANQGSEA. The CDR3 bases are TGCAGCGTGGGCAGCGGGAGAGGGTACGAGCAGTACTTC. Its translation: CSVGSGRGYEQYF.